The T cell receptor (beta chain) described here comes from a study of T cells in Graves' hyperthyroidism and ophthalmopathy. Study-wide context: Initial diagnosis, before any treatment, was when peripheral blood was collected. Whole-study findings and limits: Ophthalmopathy was predicted by the model a median of 6.5 months ahead of onset. Blood samples included most of the expanded thyroid clonotypes exceeding 0.001.

This clonotype has ten or more counts. Antigen specificity is unknown. Amplification targeted TCR beta CDR3 regions from RNA transcripts. First-round RT-PCR of the TCR CDR3 relied on the HTBI primer set. TCRdb analysed the multiplex PCR reads with MiXCR anew, one entry per CDR3 protein. The sample contains 540,000 or so distinct CDR3 sequences, around a sixth of which appear only once. The germline V gene has CDR1 LGHDT and CDR2 YNNKEL (reference sequence). The CDR3 spans 18 residues. V lost 0 bases and J lost 6; bases outside the gene matches: 9. The sequence was collected from a woman in her 30s with Graves' hyperthyroidism. Material: blood. The chain recombines TRBV3-1 with TRBJ1-5; 12 bases agree with TRBD1. CDR3 nucleotides: TGTGCCAGCAGCCAAGAGGGGACAGGGGGCGTTTTTCGTCAGCCCCAGCATTTT. Its protein product is CASSQEGTGGVFRQPQHF.